The next 25 T cell receptor beta chains were all read from a single sample in a study of cytomegalovirus exposure and HLA in healthy donors. This table comes from immunoSEQ multiplex PCR, and its TCRdb copy is limited to in-frame clones, with some not included. The sample comprises fewer than 150,000 clones, roughly 88% of which are singletons, and 7% to 9% rests with the top ten. The sample was PBMCs. The receptors were gathered from a woman younger than 35 in good health and CMV-seropositive.

Only one count was recorded for this clone. This sequence joins TRBV6-1 and TRBJ1-5, with 9 bases lining up with TRBD1. From germline, CDR1 is MNHNS and CDR2 SASEGT. J lost 7 bases, V lost 4 bases, and 11 bases had no gene match. The CDR3 is 16 amino acids. Here the CDR3 DNA reads TGTGCCAGCAGTGTCGGGACAGGGCCCACACAACAGCCCCAGCATTTT. Protein product: CASSVGTGPTQQPQHF.

The rearrangement links TRBV2 to TRBJ2-7; D perhaps matches TRBD2 (6 bases). V was clipped by 7 bases and J by 2 bases, with 18 bases between them. The CDR3 runs 15 residues. Germline V lookup: CDR1 SNHLY, CDR2 FYNNEI. This CDR3 is CASTPHQEGPYEQYF. In nucleotides, the CDR3 is TGTGCCAGCACCCCCCATCAGGAGGGACCCTACGAGCAGTACTTC. Based on the CDR3 plus reference TRBV2 and TRBJ2-7, the full variable domain is EPEVTQTPSHQVTQMGQEVILRCVPISNHLYFYWYRQILGQKVEFLVSFYNNEISEKSEIFDDQFSVERPDGSNFTLKIRSTKLEDSAMYFCASTPHQEGPYEQYFGPGTRLTVT.

This sequence joins TRBV5-1 and TRBJ2-1; possibly TRBD2 for D (7 bases). This CDR3 region has 15 residues. Between the trimmed V and J ends, which lost 0 bases and 8 bases, there was a span of 15 bases. Germline V gene data show CDR1 as SGHRS and CDR2 as YFSETQ. CDR3 sequence reads: CASSLVGGGPDEQFF. CDR3 nucleotides: TGCGCCAGCAGCTTGGTAGGGGGAGGGCCGGATGAGCAGTTCTTC.

This chain joins TRBV4-2 and TRBJ2-4; TRBD2 might be the D (6 bases). Germline V gene lookup returns CDR1 LGHNA and CDR2 YNFKEQ. The V gene lost 1 base and the J gene lost 0 bases, with 10 bases spanning the gap. There are 16 residues in the CDR3. CDR3 nucleotide sequence: TGTGCCAGCAGCCAAGGGGGGGAACTAGCCAAAAACATTCAGTACTTC. This sequence encodes CASSQGGELAKNIQYF.

The V call is TRBV18, the J call TRBJ2-7, with a weak D call TRBD1 (5 bases). Looked up from germline, CDR1 is KGHSH and CDR2 is LQKENI. The V end was cut by 0 bases, the J end by 2 bases, with 8 bases between. The CDR3 spans 14 residues. The DNA for the CDR3 is TGTGCCAGCTCACCACCGGGGCCTACCTACGAGCAGTACTTC. As protein: CASSPPGPTYEQYF. The full variable domain, completed using reference TRBV18 and TRBJ2-7, is NAGVMQNPRHLVRRRGQEARLRCSPMKGHSHVYWYRQLPEEGLKFMVYLQKENIIDESGMPKERFSAEFPKEGPSILRIQQVVRGDSAAYFCASSPPGPTYEQYFGPGTRLTVT.

This clone was observed a single time. The chain carries TRBV2 and TRBJ2-5, with a tentative D call TRBD2 (7 bases). CDR1 is SNHLY and CDR2 is FYNNEI in the germline V gene. V gave up 4 bases and J gave up 4 bases, with 13 bases separating them. The CDR3 is 14 residues long. The CDR3 DNA reads as TGTGCCAGCAGTGGGGGAGGGGGATCAGAGACCCAGTACTTC. This gives the protein CASSGGGGSETQYF.

This sequence joins TRBV6-1 and TRBJ1-4; TRBD1 matches 9 bases. Germline CDR1 and CDR2: MNHNS and SASEGT. The ends lost 6 bases at V and 9 bases at J; junction bases unmatched: 8. CDR3 length equals 14 residues. As DNA, the CDR3 is TGTGCCAGCAGAACACAGGGGGCGACTCAAAAACTGTTTTTT. Translation: CASRTQGATQKLFF.

The table lists this clone with a count of one. The chain employs TRBV29-1 and TRBJ1-5; TRBD1 agrees at 8 bases. V lost 3 bases, J lost 7 bases, and 5 bases stayed unmatched. In germline, CDR1 is SQVTM, CDR2 ANQGSEA. This CDR3 is built from 13 residues. The CDR3 reads CSVEGGQGQPQHF. Written as DNA, the CDR3 is TGCAGCGTTGAGGGTGGACAGGGACAGCCCCAGCATTTT.

The CDR3 bases are TGCGCCAGCAGCTTGCAGCCGGGACAGGATAATTCACCCCTCCACTTT. Translating gives CASSLQPGQDNSPLHF. V gene TRBV5-1 combines with J gene TRBJ1-6; TRBD1 matches 8 bases. Germline loops: CDR1 SGHRS, CDR2 YFSETQ. The V and J ends lost 1 base and 5 bases, in that order; junction bases with no gene match: 5. The CDR3 length is 16 residues.

The chain couples TRBV28 to TRBJ1-5; unclear D gene. Trimming shortened V by 3 bases and J by 6 bases, and 12 bases separated the two germline ends. The CDR3 has 14 residues. CDR1 and CDR2 from the germline V gene are MDHEN and SYDVKM. CDR3 nucleotide sequence: TGTGCCAGCAGTTTCCTACTAGGTAGTCAGCCCCAGCATTTT. Its translation: CASSFLLGSQPQHF. Based on the CDR3 plus reference TRBV28 and TRBJ1-5, the full variable domain is DVKVTQSSRYLVKRTGEKVFLECVQDMDHENMFWYRQDPGLGLRLIYFSYDVKMKEKGDIPEGYSVSREKKERFSLILESASTNQTSMYLCASSFLLGSQPQHFGDGTRLSIL.

The V gene is TRBV9, the J gene TRBJ1-2, with no clear D. The V and J ends lost 4 bases and 5 bases respectively, with 18 bases between them. The CDR3 extends over 15 amino acids. The germline V gene has CDR1 SGDLS and CDR2 YYNGEE. CDR3 residues: CASSLLPGEGYGYTF. As DNA, the CDR3 is TGTGCCAGCAGCTTGTTACCCGGGGAGGGTTATGGCTACACCTTC.

This clone has just a few counts. This chain connects TRBV5-1 to TRBJ2-2, with TRBD2 matching over 8 bases. Trimming removed 4 bases from V and 6 bases from J; junction bases left unmatched: 11. This CDR3 is 16 amino acids long. Germline assignment: CDR1 SGHRS and CDR2 YFSETQ. Here the CDR3 reads CASSRGLASGPGELFF. The DNA of the CDR3 is TGCGCCAGCAGCCGAGGACTAGCATCAGGCCCCGGGGAGCTGTTTTTT.

The gene calls are TRBV7-9 and TRBJ2-1; D is possibly TRBD1 (7 bases). Between the trimmed V and J ends, which lost 8 bases and 0 bases, there was a span of 23 bases. CDR3 length: 18 amino acids. Germline V gene lookup returns CDR1 SEHNR and CDR2 FQNEAQ (reference sequence). The CDR3 sequence is CASRARGVAHLSYNEQFF. CDR3 sequence (DNA): TGTGCCAGCCGCGCCAGGGGGGTTGCGCATCTCTCCTACAATGAGCAGTTCTTC.

This clone has only one observation. The chain uses TRBV5-4 and TRBJ2-1; D is undetermined. V was pared by 4 bases and J by 12 bases, with 17 bases between. From germline, CDR1 is SGHNT and CDR2 YYREEE (reference sequence). CDR3 length equals 13 residues. CDR3 sequence (DNA): TGTGCCAGCAGCCCAGAGCGTCAGTCCGTGCAGTTCTTC. Translating gives CASSPERQSVQFF.

The V call is TRBV28, the J call TRBJ1-1, with D perhaps TRBD1 (6 bases). This CDR3 has 16 residues. Germline-derived CDR1 and CDR2 are MDHEN and SYDVKM. Trimming removed 5 bases from V and 2 bases from J, with 18 bases in between. CDR3 loop: CASSTSEGVLNTEAFF. The DNA of the CDR3 is TGTGCCAGCAGTACCTCCGAGGGGGTCTTAAACACTGAAGCTTTCTTT.

The gene calls are TRBV7-2 and TRBJ2-5; 7 bases agree with TRBD1. In germline, CDR1 is SGHTA, CDR2 FQGNSA. J lost 7 bases, V lost 5 bases, and 16 bases had no gene match. CDR3 length: 16 amino acids. CDR3 region: CASSPRTGTVPGTQYF. Here the CDR3 DNA reads TGTGCCAGCAGCCCGCGAACCGGGACAGTCCCCGGGACCCAGTACTTC. The whole variable domain, filled in from reference TRBV7-2 and TRBJ2-5, reads GAGVSQSPSNKVTEKGKDVELRCDPISGHTALYWYRQSLGQGLEFLIYFQGNSAPDKSGLPSDRFSAERTGGSVSTLTIQRTQQEDSAVYLCASSPRTGTVPGTQYFGPGTRLLVL.

This clone was detected only once. The chain recombines TRBV4-1 with TRBJ2-7; 8 bases line up with TRBD1. The CDR3 is 15 amino acids. V shed 4 bases, J shed 2 bases, and the junction held 7 bases outside the gene matches. Germline V CDR1 and CDR2: MGHRA, YSYEKL. The CDR3 nucleotides read TGCGCCAGCAGCCGCTTAGTCAGGGGGCCCTACGAGCAGTACTTC. It codes for CASSRLVRGPYEQYF.

The rearrangement uses TRBV6-1 and TRBJ2-1; 8 bases align to TRBD2. CDR3 length: 14 residues. J was trimmed by 10 bases and V by 5 bases; bases with no gene match: 10. Germline CDR1 and CDR2: MNHNS and SASEGT. The CDR3 region is CASSFSGLVWEQFF. The CDR3 DNA reads as TGTGCCAGCAGTTTTTCGGGACTAGTTTGGGAGCAGTTCTTC.

The chain links TRBV13 to TRBJ2-5, with D perhaps matching TRBD2 (6 bases). Per the germline V gene, CDR1 is PRHDT and CDR2 is FYEKMQ (reference sequence). V lost 5 bases, J lost 5 bases, and 12 bases lay in between. The CDR3 sequence is 13 residues long. The CDR3 nucleotides are TGTGCCAGCAGCATCCGACTAGGGGAGACCCAGTACTTC. Encoded protein: CASSIRLGETQYF.

This chain connects TRBV6-5 to TRBJ2-3, with 7 bases matching TRBD2. V was pared by 0 bases and J by 5 bases, with 8 bases of the junction left unmatched. The CDR3 is 16 amino acids. Germline assignment: CDR1 MNHEY and CDR2 SVGAGI. The CDR3 loop is CASSYSIGGSRDTQYF. In DNA, the CDR3 is TGTGCCAGCAGTTACTCTATCGGGGGGTCGAGAGATACGCAGTATTTT.

This sequence joins TRBV6-5 and TRBJ2-5; 7 positions agree with TRBD1. Germline V lookup: CDR1 MNHEY, CDR2 SVGAGI. The CDR3 runs to 13 residues. J was trimmed by 4 bases and V by 6 bases; bases with no gene match: 5. CDR3 residues: CASSLGQAETQYF. The CDR3 nucleotides read TGTGCCAGCAGCCTCGGACAGGCAGAGACCCAGTACTTC.

The chain carries TRBV19 and TRBJ2-7, with a possible D match to TRBD1 (6 bases). Germline V gene lookup returns CDR1 LNHDA and CDR2 SQIVND (reference sequence). Trimming cost V 5 bases and J 2 bases, with 10 bases left between them. The CDR3 length is 13 residues. DNA for the CDR3: TGTGCCAGTAGTGTGGGGGCGACCTACGAGCAGTACTTC. Translation gives CASSVGATYEQYF.

J is TRBJ1-5 and V is TRBV4-2; TRBD1 might be the D (5 bases). V lost 0 bases and J lost 5, with 8 bases in between. Germline CDR1 reads LGHNA; CDR2 reads YNFKEQ. This CDR3 is 14 amino acids long. The chain's CDR3 is CASSQEEGYQPQHF. The CDR3, as DNA: TGTGCCAGCAGCCAAGAGGAGGGGTATCAGCCCCAGCATTTT.

V usage is TRBV29-1 and J usage is TRBJ2-3; 7 bases are shared with TRBD2. Germline V gene sequence: CDR1 SQVTM, CDR2 ANQGSEA. The CDR3 spans 13 residues. V shed 7 bases and J 2 bases; nucleotides not matched to a gene: 6. DNA for the CDR3: TGCAGCGAGGGACTATCTGTCACAGATACGCAGTATTTT. Translating gives CSEGLSVTDTQYF.

The chain links TRBV2 to TRBJ1-2; TRBD1 aligns across 7 bases. The CDR3 is made up of 13 amino acids. Looked up from germline, CDR1 is SNHLY and CDR2 is FYNNEI. The ends lost 8 bases at V and 8 bases at J; junction bases unmatched: 11. CDR3 DNA: TGTGCCAGCCGGTCGGAGGGGGCGCAAGGCTACACCTTC. This sequence encodes CASRSEGAQGYTF.